This T cell receptor (beta chain) was recorded in a study of early T cells in non-severe SARS-CoV-2 infection. Overall study context: Sequencing input comprised bulk RNA from unsorted whole blood; chain pairing was not available.

Overall study results and limits: Matching against VDJdb likely underestimated virus-specific expansions, favoring anti-spike CD8.

The CDR3 length is 17 residues. Germline CDR1 reads SGDLS; CDR2 reads YYNGEE. Of note for this clonotype: What it binds is unknown. At one boundary the junction diverges from the germline segment, which might be a read error.

Tagging with unique molecular identifiers was applied to individual cDNA molecules. TCRdb re-derived calls from the 5' RACE reads in MiXCR, one entry per CDR3 protein. The profile shows about 61,000 distinct CDR3 sequences, approximately 9% of them singletons. The TCR sequence derives from an adult who was a healthcare worker with PCR-confirmed SARS-CoV-2 infection or an uninfected control (not recorded which). The V call is TRBV9, the J call TRBJ2-1; 8 bases map to TRBD2. The sample taken for sequencing was whole blood. CDR3 DNA sequence: TGTGCCAGCAGCGTAGGCGGGGGGACCGTCTCCTACGATGAGCAGTTCTTC. Amino acid sequence: CASSVGGGTVSYDEQFF.